The 31 T cell receptor beta chains below were found in one sample sequenced in a study of T cell changes during pregnancy in multiple sclerosis. Generated by immunoSEQ multiplex PCR, the TCRdb table keeps only in-frame clones and is missing some. Of some 29,000 clones listed, 91% are singletons. Sample: CD8+ T cells from peripheral blood mononuclear cells, taken in the second trimester of pregnancy. The receptors stem from a female donor in good health, enrolled as a control in a pregnancy study.

In its sample, this clone was seen once. The chain is built from TRBV9 and TRBJ2-3; D unresolved. Germline CDR1 and CDR2: SGDLS and YYNGEE. V was cut by 0 bases and J by 3 bases, with 5 bases left in between. The CDR3 runs to 13 residues. The CDR3 nucleotides are TGTGCCAGCAGCGTAGGACTGACAGATACGCAGTATTTT. Protein sequence: CASSVGLTDTQYF. The full variable domain, in which reference TRBV9 and TRBJ2-3 provide the parts outside the CDR3, is DSGVTQTPKHLITATGQRVTLRCSPRSGDLSVYWYQQSLDQGLQFLIQYYNGEERAKGNILERFSAQQFPDLHSELNLSSLELGDSALYFCASSVGLTDTQYFGPGTRLTVL.

The chain joins TRBV7-9 to TRBJ2-1; 8 nucleotides align to TRBD2. CDR3 size: 16 residues. Trimming at V came to 4 bases and at J to 1 base, leaving 6 bases not matched to a gene. Germline V lookup: CDR1 SEHNR, CDR2 FQNEAQ (reference sequence). The CDR3, as DNA: TGTGCCAGCAGCTCGGGAGGGGGTGAATCCTACAATGAGCAGTTCTTC. This encodes CASSSGGGESYNEQFF.

The chain uses TRBV4-3 and TRBJ2-3; maybe TRBD2 (6 bases). The germline V gene encodes CDR1 LGHNA and CDR2 YSLEER. V was shortened by 5 bases and J by 2 bases, with 14 bases between the two germline ends. This CDR3 has 15 residues. CDR3 sequence: CASSGEAGFTDTQYF. CDR3 DNA sequence: TGCGCCAGCAGCGGGGAGGCGGGATTCACAGATACGCAGTATTTT.

The CDR3 reads CASNIKTDRHGSTDTQYF. CDR3 DNA sequence: TGTGCCAGTAATATTAAGACAGATCGGCACGGAAGCACAGATACGCAGTATTTT. The J gene is TRBJ2-3, the V gene TRBV19, with D perhaps TRBD1 (5 bases). Germline-derived CDR1 and CDR2 are LNHDA and SQIVND (reference sequence). With 7 bases removed from V and 0 bases from J, the gap between germline ends came to 23 bases. CDR3 length: 18 residues.

The rearrangement joins TRBV11-3 to TRBJ1-2; D perhaps matches TRBD1 (6 bases). Looked up from germline, CDR1 is SGHNT and CDR2 is YENEEA. V shed 5 bases and J shed 5 bases, with 15 bases lying between them. This CDR3 has 14 residues. The CDR3: CASSNIGQSYGYTF. DNA for the CDR3: TGTGCCAGCAGCAATATCGGACAGAGTTATGGCTACACCTTC.

CDR3 loop: CASSQPGLNTEAFF. As DNA, the CDR3 is TGTGCCAGCAGCCAACCGGGTTTGAACACTGAAGCTTTCTTT. The chain combines TRBV7-9 with TRBJ1-1; D gene uncertain. V lost 5 bases, J lost 0 bases, and 10 bases lay in between. Germline V lookup: CDR1 SEHNR, CDR2 FQNEAQ (reference sequence). The CDR3 contains 14 residues.

This chain joins TRBV7-9 and TRBJ1-2; 10 positions agree with TRBD1. This CDR3 contains 15 residues. Germline V gene lookup returns CDR1 SEHNR and CDR2 FQNEAQ (reference sequence). Germline trimming cut 5 bases from V and 3 bases from J; bases unmatched to any gene: 6. The CDR3 region is CASSPSGTGDYGYTF. The CDR3 bases are TGTGCCAGCAGCCCTTCCGGGACAGGGGACTATGGCTACACCTTC. Supplemented by reference TRBV7-9 and TRBJ1-2, the full variable domain reads DTGVSQNPRHKITKRGQNVTFRCDPISEHNRLYWYRQTLGQGPEFLTYFQNEAQLEKSRLLSDRFSAERPKGSFSTLEIQRTEQGDSAMYLCASSPSGTGDYGYTFGSGTRLTVV.

This chain joins TRBV7-9 and TRBJ2-1; TRBD1 agrees at 9 bases. Germline V lookup: CDR1 SEHNR, CDR2 FQNEAQ (reference sequence). CDR3 size: 16 residues. V trimming: 4 bases; J trimming: 8 bases; junction bases outside the gene matches: 12. The CDR3 loop reads CASSSRDGTGFDEQFF. CDR3 coding DNA: TGTGCCAGCAGCTCCAGGGACGGGACAGGGTTCGATGAGCAGTTCTTC.

The chain recombines TRBV5-1 with TRBJ2-7; no definite D call. The CDR3 has 12 amino acids. The germline V gene has CDR1 SGHRS and CDR2 YFSETQ. V lost 1 base, J lost 6 bases, and 8 bases lay in between. The chain's CDR3 is CASSLRPSEQYF. CDR3 coding DNA: TGCGCCAGCAGCTTGCGTCCGTCCGAGCAGTACTTC. The variable domain in full, with the rest retrieved from reference TRBV5-1 and TRBJ2-7, is KAGVTQTPRYLIKTRGQQVTLSCSPISGHRSVSWYQQTPGQGLQFLFEYFSETQRNKGNFPGRFSGRQFSNSRSEMNVSTLELGDSALYLCASSLRPSEQYFGPGTRLTVT.

This clone was seen only a few times. The V gene is TRBV7-9, the J gene TRBJ1-1; D is perhaps TRBD1 (6 bases). Per the germline V gene, CDR1 is SEHNR and CDR2 is FQNEAQ (reference sequence). This CDR3 is built from 13 residues. Between the trimmed V and J ends, which lost 5 bases and 5 bases, there was a span of 12 bases. In DNA, the CDR3 is TGTGCCAGCAGCCCGACGACAGGAACTGAAGCTTTCTTT. Amino acids: CASSPTTGTEAFF.

The chain couples TRBV4-2 to TRBJ2-1; 9 bases are shared with TRBD2. The CDR3 spans 16 residues. Trimming at V came to 4 bases and at J to 1 base, leaving 5 bases not matched to a gene. The germline CDR1 and CDR2 sequences are LGHNA and YNFKEQ. The CDR3 sequence: CASSPTLAGSYNEQFF. DNA for the CDR3: TGTGCCAGCAGCCCCACGCTAGCGGGGTCCTACAATGAGCAGTTCTTC.

This chain links TRBV4-1 with TRBJ2-3; D may be TRBD1 (6 bases). Trimming stripped 0 bases from V and 3 bases from J, with 16 bases between. The germline V gene encodes CDR1 MGHRA and CDR2 YSYEKL. This CDR3 is built from 17 residues. CDR3 sequence reads: CASSQELDSHRTDTQYF. In DNA, the CDR3 is TGCGCCAGCAGCCAAGAATTGGACAGTCATCGTACAGATACGCAGTATTTT.

CDR3 protein: CASSLHTQTGGGYTF. Written as DNA, the CDR3 is TGTGCCAGCAGTTTACATACCCAGACAGGTGGGGGCTACACCTTC. This chain uses TRBV27 with TRBJ1-2; weak D call: TRBD1 (6 bases). Looked up from germline, CDR1 is MNHEY and CDR2 is SMNVEV (reference sequence). The CDR3 contains 15 residues. The V end was cut by 2 bases, the J end by 8 bases, with 18 bases between.

This rearrangement joins TRBV7-9 to TRBJ1-6, with D possibly TRBD1 on 6 matching bases. The CDR3 has 13 amino acids. CDR1 is SEHNR and CDR2 is FQNEAQ in the germline V gene (reference sequence). Trimming removed 2 bases at V and 7 bases at J, with 6 bases between. CDR3 sequence: CASSLQGNSPLHF. CDR3 bases: TGTGCCAGCAGCTTACAGGGGAATTCACCCCTCCACTTT.

V is TRBV27 and J is TRBJ2-1, with 8 bases lining up with TRBD1. Germline CDR1 and CDR2: MNHEY and SMNVEV (reference sequence). The CDR3 loop spans 15 amino acids. The ends lost 7 bases at V and 3 bases at J; junction bases unmatched: 8. In DNA form, the CDR3 reads TGTGCCAGCACGACAGGGGACGGGCTCTACAATGAGCAGTTCTTC. Protein product: CASTTGDGLYNEQFF.

The chain recombines TRBV2 with TRBJ1-1, with 8 bases matching TRBD1. The CDR3 consists of 22 residues. Germline lookup yields CDR1 SNHLY and CDR2 FYNNEI. Trimming removed 0 bases from V and 4 bases from J; junction bases left unmatched: 25. The CDR3 sequence: CASSEAGQGAGLLLPTPTEAFF. CDR3 in DNA: TGTGCCAGCAGTGAAGCAGGACAGGGAGCAGGGCTTCTCCTTCCTACTCCCACTGAAGCTTTCTTT.

This clone was found once. The chain carries TRBV7-9 and TRBJ1-1; D is ambiguous. Trimming shortened V by 1 base and J by 1 base, and 7 bases separated the two germline ends. CDR3 length: 14 amino acids. Germline V gene data show CDR1 as SEHNR and CDR2 as FQNEAQ (reference sequence). CDR3 coding DNA: TGTGCCAGCAGCTTAGTGGGCAGGAACACTGAAGCTTTCTTT. Translating gives CASSLVGRNTEAFF.

The chain uses TRBV13 and TRBJ2-7; 7 bases are shared with TRBD2. Germline values: CDR1 PRHDT, CDR2 FYEKMQ (reference sequence). The V segment lost 3 bases and the J segment 5 bases; nucleotides outside the gene matches: 10. The CDR3 is 15 amino acids. This chain's CDR3 is CASSFIAAGRDEQYF. The CDR3 coding sequence is TGTGCCAGCAGCTTTATAGCGGCGGGGAGGGACGAGCAGTACTTC.

CDR3 protein: CASSDNGESDTQYF. CDR3 sequence (DNA): TGTGCCAGCAGTGACAACGGGGAATCAGATACGCAGTATTTT. V and J are TRBV6-4 and TRBJ2-3; perhaps TRBD2 as D (5 bases). The V gene's germline CDR1 is MRHNA and CDR2 SNTAGT. CDR3 length: 14 amino acids. V lost 2 bases to trimming and J lost 4 bases, with 10 bases between them.

The chain has TRBV2 and TRBJ1-1; 11 nucleotides match TRBD1. With V trimmed by 4 bases and J by 10 bases, 8 bases remained unmatched. The CDR3 covers 14 residues. CDR1 and CDR2 from the germline V gene are SNHLY and FYNNEI. Written as DNA, the CDR3 is TGTGCCAGCAGTGTTCTGGACAGGGGGCGCAGAGCTTTCTTT. Translated: CASSVLDRGRRAFF.

The rearrangement uses TRBV6-5 and TRBJ1-4, with TRBD1 matching over 8 bases. CDR3 length: 15 amino acids. After removal of 5 bases from V and 6 bases from J, the junction contained 8 bases not matched to a gene. Germline V gene data show CDR1 as MNHEY and CDR2 as SVGAGI. CDR3 region: CASSRGQGRDEKLFF. The CDR3 DNA reads TGTGCCAGCAGTCGTGGACAGGGAAGGGATGAAAAACTGTTTTTT.

This chain connects TRBV29-1 to TRBJ1-2, with 7 positions matching TRBD1. V was clipped by 3 bases and J by 8 bases; unmatched bases: 6. The CDR3 runs to 12 residues. In germline, CDR1 is SQVTM, CDR2 ANQGSEA. Written as DNA, the CDR3 is TGCAGCGTTGATGTGGGACAGCGGGGCTACACCTTC. Translation: CSVDVGQRGYTF. The full variable domain, its missing parts supplied by reference TRBV29-1 and TRBJ1-2, is SAVISQKPSRDICQRGTSLTIQCQVDSQVTMMFWYRQQPGQSLTLIATANQGSEATYESGFVIDKFPISRPNLTFSTLTVSNMSPEDSSIYLCSVDVGQRGYTFGSGTRLTVV.

This chain uses TRBV27 with TRBJ1-6, with 8 bases matching TRBD1. Germline CDR1 MNHEY, CDR2 SMNVEV (reference sequence). Trimming took 5 bases from V and 14 from J; bases not matched to a gene: 11. The CDR3 is 14 amino acids. Here the CDR3 DNA reads TGTGCCAGCAGTCCCGACAGGGGACCCTCATCCCTCCACTTT. It codes for CASSPDRGPSSLHF.

The V call is TRBV5-6, the J call TRBJ2-1; D possibly corresponds to TRBD2 (5 bases). V lost 2 bases and J lost 4, with 13 bases in between. Germline-derived CDR1 and CDR2 are SGHDT and YYEEEE. CDR3 length: 15 amino acids. Here the CDR3 reads CASSFSVGGYNEQFF. The CDR3 region has the DNA TGTGCCAGCAGCTTTTCGGTAGGAGGATACAATGAGCAGTTCTTC.

The chain recombines TRBV5-6 with TRBJ2-6; tentative D call: TRBD1 (6 bases). From germline, CDR1 is SGHDT and CDR2 YYEEEE. The CDR3 totals 17 residues. Trimming removed 2 bases at V and 0 bases at J, with 12 bases between. The CDR3 loop reads CASSFAGQNSGANVLTF. The CDR3 nucleotides are TGTGCCAGCAGCTTTGCTGGACAGAACTCTGGGGCCAACGTCCTGACTTTC. Supplemented by reference TRBV5-6 and TRBJ2-6, the full variable domain reads DAGVTQSPTHLIKTRGQQVTLRCSPKSGHDTVSWYQQALGQGPQFIFQYYEEEERQRGNFPDRFSGHQFPNYSSELNVNALLLGDSALYLCASSFAGQNSGANVLTFGAGSRLTVL.

The CDR3 reads CASSAGGSGNTIYF. The CDR3 DNA reads as TGTGCCAGCAGCGCGGGGGGTTCTGGAAACACCATATATTTT. The chain joins TRBV9 to TRBJ1-3, with a possible D match to TRBD1 (5 bases). V shed 3 bases and J shed 1 base, with 8 bases lying between them. This CDR3 spans 14 amino acids. Germline-derived CDR1 and CDR2 are SGDLS and YYNGEE.

The chain uses TRBV19 and TRBJ1-6; no firm D call. Germline V gives CDR1 LNHDA, CDR2 SQIVND (reference sequence). Trimming took 3 bases from V and 0 from J, leaving 21 bases between them. The CDR3 is made up of 20 amino acids. The CDR3 region is CASSIPHRMEVSSYNSPLHF. The CDR3 DNA reads as TGTGCCAGTAGTATCCCCCATAGAATGGAGGTGAGCTCCTATAATTCACCCCTCCACTTT.

Written as DNA, the CDR3 is TGCGCCAGCAGCCAGTCGACAGGAATCAACACTGAAGCTTTCTTT. Translated, it gives CASSQSTGINTEAFF. This chain connects TRBV4-3 to TRBJ1-1, with a tentative D call TRBD1 (6 bases). V was clipped by 3 bases and J by 2 bases, with 13 bases between them. This CDR3 region has 15 residues. The germline CDR1 and CDR2 sequences are LGHNA and YSLEER.

This clone was picked up a small number of times. This chain connects TRBV27 to TRBJ1-4; 11 bases match TRBD1. V lost 5 bases and J lost 6; bases outside the gene matches: 8. From germline, CDR1 is MNHEY and CDR2 SMNVEV (reference sequence). The CDR3 runs 16 residues. In nucleotides, the CDR3 is TGTGCCAGCAGTCCAACAGGGACAGGGGGGTATGAAAAACTGTTTTTT. This encodes CASSPTGTGGYEKLFF.

The gene calls are TRBV7-9 and TRBJ1-1; D is undetermined. Germline V CDR1 and CDR2: SEHNR, FQNEAQ (reference sequence). The CDR3 runs to 13 residues. Trimming removed 4 bases at V and 1 base at J, with 7 bases between. The CDR3 DNA sequence: TGTGCCAGCAGCTATGAGGGGAACACTGAAGCTTTCTTT. The encoded protein is CASSYEGNTEAFF.

The CDR3, as DNA: TGTGCCAGCAGCTTATCGGGGGGGGACACCGGGGAGCTGTTTTTT. Encoded protein: CASSLSGGDTGELFF. J is TRBJ2-2 and V is TRBV7-9; TRBD2 matches at 8 bases. From germline, CDR1 is SEHNR and CDR2 FQNEAQ (reference sequence). Trimming at V came to 2 bases and at J to 3 bases, leaving 2 bases not matched to a gene. The CDR3 runs 15 residues.